These 11 T cell receptor beta chains share one sample of origin, sequenced in a study of CD8+ T cells in alopecia areata. cDNA serving as the sequencing template came from extracted, reverse transcribed RNA. Some clones are missing from TCRdb's copy, which holds only in-frame ones; the method was immunoSEQ multiplex PCR. The sample holds some 180,000 clones; around half are singletons and the top ten take approximately 10%. As for treatment: oral pan-JAK inhibitor, 5-10 mg twice daily. This specimen was CD8+ T cells sorted from blood, taken at week 24, from a patient treated with tofacitinib. The receptors shown here come from a human donor with alopecia areata.

The chain employs TRBV30 and TRBJ1-1; D remains ambiguous. Germline V gene data show CDR1 as GTSNPN and CDR2 as SVGIG (reference sequence). CDR3 length: 13 amino acids. Trimming left V 3 bases short and J 11 bases short, with 19 bases between. CDR3 nucleotides: TGTGCCTGGAGCCCCTCGATCGGGATGAGTGCTTTCTTT. Its protein is CAWSPSIGMSAFF.

This clone is a singleton in its sample. The chain is built from TRBV4-3 and TRBJ2-1, with a possible D match to TRBD2 (6 bases). CDR3 length equals 14 residues. CDR1 LGHNA and CDR2 YSLEER come from the germline V gene. Trimming removed 7 bases at V and 8 bases at J, with 18 bases between. For the CDR3, the DNA is TGCGCCAGCACCCGGAGGGTCCAGGTGGATGAGCAGTTCTTC. Translating gives CASTRRVQVDEQFF.

The chain combines TRBV7-2 with TRBJ2-3, with TRBD2 identical over 11 bases. The V gene end was trimmed by 4 bases and the J gene end by 1 base; junction bases not matched to a gene: 1. The V gene's germline CDR1 is SGHTA and CDR2 FQGNSA. The CDR3 consists of 15 residues. CDR3 protein: CASSSLAGGTDTQYF. DNA of the CDR3: TGTGCCAGCAGCTCACTAGCGGGGGGCACAGATACGCAGTATTTT.

The chain recombines TRBV30 with TRBJ1-2, with 7 bases aligning to TRBD1. Trimming cost V 7 bases and J 8 bases; bases outside gene matches: 7. CDR1 GTSNPN and CDR2 SVGIG come from the germline V gene (reference sequence). The CDR3 has 11 amino acids. CDR3 protein: CASDRTKGYTF. CDR3 DNA: TGTGCCTCGGACAGGACTAAAGGCTACACCTTC.

The chain links TRBV27 to TRBJ2-4; D unclear. V was shortened by 2 bases and J by 1 base, with 6 bases between the two germline ends. In germline, CDR1 is MNHEY, CDR2 SMNVEV (reference sequence). The CDR3 totals 14 residues. This CDR3 reads CASSLAGAKNIQYF. The DNA of the CDR3 is TGTGCCAGCAGTTTAGCCGGGGCCAAAAACATTCAGTACTTC.

This clone was detected a few times. The chain uses TRBV9 and TRBJ2-5; 7 positions agree with TRBD2. The germline gives CDR1 SGDLS, CDR2 YYNGEE. This CDR3 spans 14 amino acids. V lost 3 bases and J lost 1; bases outside the gene matches: 3. The CDR3 coding sequence is TGTGCCAGCAGCGAAGCTAGCGGCCAAGAGACCCAGTACTTC. Residues: CASSEASGQETQYF.

This sequence joins TRBV27 and TRBJ1-1; weak D call: TRBD1 (5 bases). The CDR3 consists of 14 residues. Germline CDR1 is MNHEY and CDR2 is SMNVEV (reference sequence). The ends were cut back, 7 bases at V and 0 bases at J, with 12 bases in the middle. CDR3 amino acids: CASKEYRLNTEAFF. The CDR3 coding sequence is TGTGCCAGCAAAGAGTACAGGTTGAACACTGAAGCTTTCTTT.

Points on this clone: This CDR3 is also generated by other DNA sequences in the sample. V is TRBV29-1 and J is TRBJ1-1; 7 positions agree with TRBD1. The CDR3 spans 12 residues. Germline CDR1 is SQVTM and CDR2 is ANQGSEA. Unmatched junction bases numbered 3, after V lost 6 bases and J lost 2 bases. The CDR3 sequence is CSVRTGNTEAFF. The CDR3 DNA sequence: TGCAGCGTCCGGACAGGCAACACTGAAGCTTTCTTT.

This chain links TRBV19 with TRBJ2-5; D gene unclear. Trimming shortened V by 3 bases and J by 5 bases, and 7 bases separated the two germline ends. The germline V gene encodes CDR1 LNHDA and CDR2 SQIVND (reference sequence). This CDR3 spans 12 amino acids. CDR3 sequence (DNA): TGTGCCAGTAGTATGGTCGGGGAGACCCAGTACTTC. Translating gives CASSMVGETQYF.

Remarks on this clone: The same CDR3 also results from other DNA sequences found in this sample. This chain uses TRBV7-8 with TRBJ1-1, with a weak D call TRBD1 (5 bases). V dropped 1 base and J dropped 5 bases, with 8 bases sitting between them. The CDR3 runs 13 residues. The V gene's germline CDR1 is SGHVS and CDR2 FQNEAQ. CDR3 DNA sequence: TGTGCCAGCAGCTTAGGAGGGGATACTGAAGCTTTCTTT. Translating gives CASSLGGDTEAFF.

The rearrangement joins TRBV7-9 to TRBJ2-7; D unclear. The germline V and J ends were trimmed by 5 bases and 0 bases, with 5 bases remaining between them. The CDR3 runs to 12 residues. Germline V CDR1 and CDR2: SEHNR, FQNEAQ (reference sequence). The CDR3 DNA reads TGTGCCAGCAGCACCGCCTCCTACGAGCAGTACTTC. Its protein is CASSTASYEQYF.